This TCR beta chain was documented in a study of blood T cells in healthy people across ages. Whole-study findings and limits: Higher diversity, along with more naive CD4+ cells, distinguished long-lived donors from aged donors. Donor CMV status, an unknown factor, possibly confounded changes in expanded clonotypes.

From germline, CDR1 is SGHRS and CDR2 YFSETQ. The V end lost 4 bases, the J end lost 1 base, and 14 bases lay between the germline ends. The CDR3 loop spans 15 amino acids. With a J-beta primer mix and a sample-barcoded 5' primer, a second PCR ran roughly 6 to 11 cycles. TCRdb independently ran MiXCR on the 5' RACE reads; one entry per CDR3 protein. This sample yields 1.5 million to 1.8 million distinct CDR3 sequences, of which roughly 43% are seen a single time; around 4% belongs to the top ten. Total RNA amounts of at least 6 micrograms were extracted per sample. As concerns this clonotype: Its cognate antigen is unknown.

This sequence joins TRBV5-1 and TRBJ1-1; D is possibly TRBD1 (6 bases). Sequencing was carried out using blood. The receptor was isolated from a woman between 18 and 30 years old in good health. CDR3 sequence: CASSHTTGKNTEAFF. The CDR3 bases are TGCGCCAGCAGCCATACTACAGGGAAGAACACTGAAGCTTTCTTT.